Listed below are T cell receptor beta chains from one sample, sequenced in a study of cytotoxic CD8 clonotypes in ibrutinib-treated CLL. Generated by immunoSEQ multiplex PCR, the TCRdb table keeps only in-frame clones and is missing some. The sample has 250,000 to 350,000 clones, around 69% seen once. The sample consisted of PBMCs, taken at disease progression, from a patient treated with ibrutinib. Receptors were obtained from a human donor with chronic lymphocytic leukemia. Both conserved end residues are part of each CDR3. The order of the fields is J gene, V gene, D gene, CDR3 protein. The D gene is left open where the match is weak.

>TRBJ1-2|TRBV15|TRBD1
CATSRDKGGTGQRIYGYTF
>TRBJ2-7|TRBV27|TRBD2
CASSLGTTYEQYF
>TRBJ2-2|TRBV10-3|TRBD2
CAISDPGLAGSGTGELFF
>TRBJ2-3|TRBV4-3|TRBD2
CASSQEGVWSGRDTDTQYF
>TRBJ1-3|TRBV10-1|.
CAGLRQASGNTIYF
>TRBJ1-1|TRBV9|.
CASSGASVPNTEAFF
>TRBJ1-3|TRBV11-2|.
CASSPLDTIYF
>TRBJ1-3|TRBV5-1|.
CASSLEGGNSGNTIYF
>TRBJ2-2|TRBV5-6|.
CASSLGGAPTGELFF
>TRBJ1-4|TRBV5-1|.
CASSGRGSGILSEKLFF
>TRBJ1-2|TRBV7-2|TRBD1
CASSLAHDRVYGYTF
>TRBJ1-2|TRBV2|.
CASWPGDGYTF
>TRBJ1-2|TRBV28|.
CASSLAGAGGYTF
>TRBJ1-5|TRBV4-1|TRBD1
CASSQLGTGGYSNQPQHF
>TRBJ2-3|TRBV4-1|.
CASSQGPGEEGDTQYF
>TRBJ2-3|TRBV19|.
CASTIKAGTDTQYF
>TRBJ2-3|TRBV5-1|TRBD1
CASSFPGQGGADTQYF
>TRBJ2-7|TRBV7-3|.
CASSPGRAETYEQYF
>TRBJ2-7|TRBV5-1|TRBD1
CASTRTGGPYEQYF
>TRBJ1-6|TRBV2|.
CASSVSEDYNSPLHF
>TRBJ1-2|TRBV10-2|TRBD1
CASSADRTYGYTF
>TRBJ2-3|TRBV6-4|TRBD2
CASSALAGGRDTQYF
>TRBJ1-2|TRBV7-2|.
CASSLEGRREGYTF
>TRBJ2-1|TRBV7-2|.
CASSIDSYNEQFF
>TRBJ1-4|TRBV15|.
CATSRDGALNEKLFF
>TRBJ2-7|TRBV7-8|.
CASSLAGAYEQYF
>TRBJ2-2|TRBV11-2|TRBD1
CASSAGDRGWTGELFF
>TRBJ1-2|TRBV5-5|TRBD1
CASSWDSGGYGYTF
>TRBJ1-2|TRBV5-6|.
CASSSRDGIYGYTF
>TRBJ2-7|TRBV9|.
CASSVIGGPSHF
>TRBJ1-1|TRBV2|.
CASRKTGLDTEAFF
>TRBJ2-5|TRBV5-1|TRBD2
CASSWRTSGFQETQYF
>TRBJ1-1|TRBV29-1|.
CSATSGFTEAFF
>TRBJ2-7|TRBV6-5|TRBD1
CASWDRPSYEQYF
>TRBJ1-5|TRBV6-1|TRBD1
CASRRTGNSNQPQHF
>TRBJ2-3|TRBV5-1|.
CASSFSAPDTQYF
>TRBJ2-7|TRBV4-1|TRBD2
CASSMREYEYEQYF